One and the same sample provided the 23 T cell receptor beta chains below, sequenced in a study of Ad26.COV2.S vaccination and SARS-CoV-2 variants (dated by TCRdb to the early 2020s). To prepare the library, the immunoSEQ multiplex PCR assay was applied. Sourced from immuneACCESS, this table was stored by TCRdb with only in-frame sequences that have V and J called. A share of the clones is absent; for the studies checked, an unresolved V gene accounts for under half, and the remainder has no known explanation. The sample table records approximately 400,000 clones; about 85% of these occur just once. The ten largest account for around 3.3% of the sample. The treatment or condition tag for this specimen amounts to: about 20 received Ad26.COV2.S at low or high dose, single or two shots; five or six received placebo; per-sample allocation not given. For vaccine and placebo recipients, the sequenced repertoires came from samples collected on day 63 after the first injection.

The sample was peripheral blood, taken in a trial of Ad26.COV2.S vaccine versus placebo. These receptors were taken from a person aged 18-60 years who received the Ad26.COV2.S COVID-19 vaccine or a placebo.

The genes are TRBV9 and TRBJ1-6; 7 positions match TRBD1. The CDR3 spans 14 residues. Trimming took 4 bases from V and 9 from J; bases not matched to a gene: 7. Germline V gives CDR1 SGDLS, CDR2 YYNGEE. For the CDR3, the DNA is TGTGCCAGCAGCCAGACAGGGCCAACTTCACCCCTCCACTTT. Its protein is CASSQTGPTSPLHF.

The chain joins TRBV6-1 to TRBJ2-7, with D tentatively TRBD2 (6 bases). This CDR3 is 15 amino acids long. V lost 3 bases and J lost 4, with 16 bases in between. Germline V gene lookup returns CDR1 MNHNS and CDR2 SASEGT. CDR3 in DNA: TGTGCCAGCAGTGAGGGTGCGGGACCCGATTACGAGCAGTACTTC. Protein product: CASSEGAGPDYEQYF.

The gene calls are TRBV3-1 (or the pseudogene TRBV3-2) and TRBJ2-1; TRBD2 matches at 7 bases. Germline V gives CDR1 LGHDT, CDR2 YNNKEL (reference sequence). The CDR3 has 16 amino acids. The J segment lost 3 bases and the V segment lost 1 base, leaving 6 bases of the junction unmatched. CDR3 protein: CASSQGGLAVYNEQFF. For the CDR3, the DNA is TGTGCCAGCAGCCAAGGAGGGCTAGCGGTCTACAATGAGCAGTTCTTC.

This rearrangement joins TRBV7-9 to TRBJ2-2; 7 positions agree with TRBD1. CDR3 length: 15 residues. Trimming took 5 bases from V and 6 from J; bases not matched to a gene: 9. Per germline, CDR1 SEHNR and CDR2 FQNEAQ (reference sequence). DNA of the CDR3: TGTGCCAGCAGCCAGGGGGTCATCTACGCCGGGGAGCTGTTTTTT. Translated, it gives CASSQGVIYAGELFF.

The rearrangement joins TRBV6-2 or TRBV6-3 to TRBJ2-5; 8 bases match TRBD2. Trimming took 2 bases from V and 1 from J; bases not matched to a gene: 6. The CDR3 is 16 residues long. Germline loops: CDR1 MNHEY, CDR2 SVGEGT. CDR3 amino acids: CASSYRAGGIQETQYF. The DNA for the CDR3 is TGTGCCAGCAGTTACCGCGCGGGGGGAATCCAAGAGACCCAGTACTTC.

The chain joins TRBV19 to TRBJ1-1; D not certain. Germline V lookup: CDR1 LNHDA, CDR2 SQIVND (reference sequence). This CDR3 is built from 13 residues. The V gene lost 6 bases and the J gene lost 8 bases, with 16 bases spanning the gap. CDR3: CASSTLRRVEAFF. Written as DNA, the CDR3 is TGTGCCAGTAGCACCCTTCGGAGGGTCGAAGCTTTCTTT. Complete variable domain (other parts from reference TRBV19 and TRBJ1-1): DGGITQSPKYLFRKEGQNVTLSCEQNLNHDAMYWYRQDPGQGLRLIYYSQIVNDFQKGDIAEGYSVSREKKESFPLTVTSAQKNPTAFYLCASSTLRRVEAFFGQGTRLTVV.

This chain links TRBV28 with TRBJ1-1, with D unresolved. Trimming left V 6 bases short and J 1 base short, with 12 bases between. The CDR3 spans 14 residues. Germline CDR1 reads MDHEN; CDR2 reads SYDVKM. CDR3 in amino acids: CASRLTYQNTEAFF. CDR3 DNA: TGTGCCAGCAGGCTCACGTATCAGAACACTGAAGCTTTCTTT.

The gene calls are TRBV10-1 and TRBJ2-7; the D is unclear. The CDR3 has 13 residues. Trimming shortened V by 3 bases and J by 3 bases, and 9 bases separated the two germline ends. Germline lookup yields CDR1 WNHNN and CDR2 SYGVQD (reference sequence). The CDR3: CASSEENHYEQYF. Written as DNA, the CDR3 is TGCGCCAGCAGTGAAGAAAACCACTACGAGCAGTACTTC.

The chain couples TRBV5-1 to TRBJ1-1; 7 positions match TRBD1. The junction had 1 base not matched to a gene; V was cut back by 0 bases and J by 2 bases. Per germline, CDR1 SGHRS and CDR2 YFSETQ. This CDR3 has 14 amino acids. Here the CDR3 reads CASSLDRGNTEAFF. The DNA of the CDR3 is TGCGCCAGCAGCTTGGACAGGGGAAACACTGAAGCTTTCTTT.

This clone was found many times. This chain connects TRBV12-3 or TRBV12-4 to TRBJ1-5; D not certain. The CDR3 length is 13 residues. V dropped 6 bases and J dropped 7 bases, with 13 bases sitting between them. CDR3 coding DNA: TGTGCCAGCAGCCCCATTGGTGTGCAGCCCCAGCATTTT. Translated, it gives CASSPIGVQPQHF.

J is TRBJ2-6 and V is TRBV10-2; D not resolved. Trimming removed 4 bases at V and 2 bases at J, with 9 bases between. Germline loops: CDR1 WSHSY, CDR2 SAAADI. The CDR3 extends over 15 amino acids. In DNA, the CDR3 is TGCGCCAGCAGTGGTCAGGTACCTGGGGCCAACGTCCTGACTTTC. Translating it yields CASSGQVPGANVLTF.

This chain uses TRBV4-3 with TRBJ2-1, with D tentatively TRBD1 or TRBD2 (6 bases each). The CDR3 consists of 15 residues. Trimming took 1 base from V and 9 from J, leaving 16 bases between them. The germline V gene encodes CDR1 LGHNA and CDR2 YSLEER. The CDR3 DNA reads TGCGCCAGCAGCCAAGCCACGGGGGCTTTGAGTGAGCAGTTCTTC. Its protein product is CASSQATGALSEQFF.

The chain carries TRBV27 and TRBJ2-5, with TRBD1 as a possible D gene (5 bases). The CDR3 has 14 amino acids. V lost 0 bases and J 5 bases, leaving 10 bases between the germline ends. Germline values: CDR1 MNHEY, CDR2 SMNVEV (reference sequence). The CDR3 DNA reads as TGTGCCAGCAGTTTATCGCCAGGGTTGGAGACCCAGTACTTC. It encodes CASSLSPGLETQYF.

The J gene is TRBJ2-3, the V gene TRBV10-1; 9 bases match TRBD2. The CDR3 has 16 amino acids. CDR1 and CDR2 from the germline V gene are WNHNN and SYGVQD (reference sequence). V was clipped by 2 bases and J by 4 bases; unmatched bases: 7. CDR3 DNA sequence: TGCGCCAGCAGTGAGAGTGGCGGGAGGGACGCAGATACGCAGTATTTT. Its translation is CASSESGGRDADTQYF.

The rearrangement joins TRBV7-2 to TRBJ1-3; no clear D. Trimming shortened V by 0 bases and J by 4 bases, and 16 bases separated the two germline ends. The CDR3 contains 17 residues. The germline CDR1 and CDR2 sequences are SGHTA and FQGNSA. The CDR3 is CASSLAWQATRGNTIYF. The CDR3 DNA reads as TGTGCCAGCAGCTTAGCGTGGCAGGCTACGAGGGGAAACACCATATATTTT.

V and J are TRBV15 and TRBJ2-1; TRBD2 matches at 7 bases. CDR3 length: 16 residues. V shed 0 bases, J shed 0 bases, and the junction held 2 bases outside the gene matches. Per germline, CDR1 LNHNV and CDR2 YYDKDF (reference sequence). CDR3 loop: CATSRDGGSSYNEQFF. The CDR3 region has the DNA TGTGCCACCAGCAGAGACGGGGGGAGCTCCTACAATGAGCAGTTCTTC.

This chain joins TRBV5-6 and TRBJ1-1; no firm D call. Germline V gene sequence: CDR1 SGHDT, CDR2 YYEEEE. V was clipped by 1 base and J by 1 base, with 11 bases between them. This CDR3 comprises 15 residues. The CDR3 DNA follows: TGTGCCAGCAGCTTGACCGGGTTTGCGAACACTGAAGCTTTCTTT. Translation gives CASSLTGFANTEAFF.

The CDR3 loop is CASSLVGGGTGELFF. The CDR3 nucleotides are TGTGCCAGCAGCTTAGTGGGGGGCGGAACCGGGGAGCTGTTTTTT. The V call is TRBV7-2, the J call TRBJ2-2, with D possibly being TRBD1 or TRBD2 (6 bases each). V lost 1 base, J lost 5 bases, and 11 bases lay in between. Per germline, CDR1 SGHTA and CDR2 FQGNSA. CDR3 length: 15 amino acids.

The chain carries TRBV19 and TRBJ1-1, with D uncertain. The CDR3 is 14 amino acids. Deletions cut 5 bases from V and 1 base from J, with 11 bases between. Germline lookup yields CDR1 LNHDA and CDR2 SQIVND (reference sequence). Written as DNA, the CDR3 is TGTGCCAGTAGTTCGGTGCGGCAGAACACTGAAGCTTTCTTT. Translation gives CASSSVRQNTEAFF.

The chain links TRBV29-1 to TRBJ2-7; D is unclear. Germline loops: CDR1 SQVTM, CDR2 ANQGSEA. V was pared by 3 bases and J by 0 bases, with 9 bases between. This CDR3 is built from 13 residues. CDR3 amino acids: CSVDTPGSYEQYF. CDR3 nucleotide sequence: TGCAGCGTTGATACCCCCGGCTCCTACGAGCAGTACTTC.

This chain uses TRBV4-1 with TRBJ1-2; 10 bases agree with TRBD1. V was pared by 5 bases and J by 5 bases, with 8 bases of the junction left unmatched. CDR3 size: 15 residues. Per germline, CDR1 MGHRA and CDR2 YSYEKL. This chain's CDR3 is CASSFGTGEGYGYTF. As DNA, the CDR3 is TGCGCCAGCAGCTTCGGGACAGGGGAGGGGTATGGCTACACCTTC.

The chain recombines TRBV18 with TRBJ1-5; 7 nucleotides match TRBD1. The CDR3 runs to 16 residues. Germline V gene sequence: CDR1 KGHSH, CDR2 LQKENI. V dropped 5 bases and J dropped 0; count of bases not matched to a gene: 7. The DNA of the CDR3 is TGTGCCAGCTCAGGAGACAGGGCCTATAGCAATCAGCCCCAGCATTTT. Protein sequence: CASSGDRAYSNQPQHF.

The CDR3 nucleotides read TGTGCCAGCAGCTCCGTCCGGTGGCAAGAGACCCAGTACTTC. Amino acids: CASSSVRWQETQYF. The chain carries TRBV11-2 and TRBJ2-5, with D unresolved. This CDR3 region has 14 residues. The V gene's germline CDR1 is SGHAT and CDR2 FQNNGV. The V end lost 4 bases, the J end lost 2 bases, and 11 bases lay between the germline ends. Supplemented by reference TRBV11-2 and TRBJ2-5, the full variable domain reads EAGVAQSPRYKIIEKRQSVAFWCNPISGHATLYWYQQILGQGPKLLIQFQNNGVVDDSQLPKDRFSAERLKGVDSTLKIQPAKLEDSAVYLCASSSVRWQETQYFGPGTRLLVL.